The entry that follows covers one TCR beta chain sequence. Antigen: not known. This record comes from a study of Ad26.COV2.S vaccination and SARS-CoV-2 variants. Study as a whole: Doses of Ad26.COV2.S were injected into muscle once or twice, 56 days apart. Study-level results: Placebo recipients had lower spike-specific TCR breadth than vaccine recipients.

Sequencing was performed with immunoSEQ multiplex PCR; in TCRdb, only in-frame clones are kept and a portion is missing. The repertoire consists of more than 350,000 clones, with approximately 92% occurring once and the leading ten covering 12%. The CDR3 covers 13 residues. The V end lost 2 bases, the J end lost 0 bases, and 4 bases lay between the germline ends. Germline V gene sequence: CDR1 MNHEY, CDR2 SVGAGI. Documented treatment: around 19 received Ad26.COV2.S at low or high dose, single or two shots; five or six received placebo; per-sample allocation not given. On day 63 after the first injection, vaccine and placebo recipients gave samples.

The source is a person aged 18-60 years who received the Ad26.COV2.S COVID-19 vaccine or a placebo. The specimen comprised peripheral blood, sampled in a trial of Ad26.COV2.S vaccine versus placebo. The chain combines TRBV6-5 with TRBJ1-2; D is unresolved. In nucleotides, the CDR3 is TGTGCCAGCAGTTACGCGGCTAACTATGGCTACACCTTC. Its protein is CASSYAANYGYTF.